This TCR beta chain was observed in a study of blood T cell repertoires in COVID-19. Overall study context: Whether acute or convalescent, the COVID-19 samples came from the United States, Italy and Spain. From T cells, B-cell-depleted T cells, or PBMCs came the material, which was cDNA or gDNA.

This CDR3 has 13 amino acids. V was trimmed by 4 bases and J by 4 bases, leaving 10 bases between them. Germline V gives CDR1 SGHAT, CDR2 FQNNGV. Source study methods: Reference gene primer amplification gave estimated nucleated cell counts. TCRdb's copy holds only in-frame clones and misses some; the assay was immunoSEQ multiplex PCR. The V and J calls and the clone size are those of that table, but D and trimming were determined from the DNA. The sample includes tens of thousands of clones, roughly 79% of them seen just once. It was during active infection that Seattle patients were enrolled and then longitudinally followed.

This receptor was obtained from a woman of 80 years or more with COVID-19, enrolled during active disease. Sequences were obtained from peripheral blood. This rearrangement joins TRBV11-2 to TRBJ1-2; maybe TRBD1 (5 bases). The CDR3 protein is CASSSTGRYGYTF. CDR3 DNA sequence: TGTGCCAGCAGCTCCACAGGCCGCTATGGCTACACCTTC.